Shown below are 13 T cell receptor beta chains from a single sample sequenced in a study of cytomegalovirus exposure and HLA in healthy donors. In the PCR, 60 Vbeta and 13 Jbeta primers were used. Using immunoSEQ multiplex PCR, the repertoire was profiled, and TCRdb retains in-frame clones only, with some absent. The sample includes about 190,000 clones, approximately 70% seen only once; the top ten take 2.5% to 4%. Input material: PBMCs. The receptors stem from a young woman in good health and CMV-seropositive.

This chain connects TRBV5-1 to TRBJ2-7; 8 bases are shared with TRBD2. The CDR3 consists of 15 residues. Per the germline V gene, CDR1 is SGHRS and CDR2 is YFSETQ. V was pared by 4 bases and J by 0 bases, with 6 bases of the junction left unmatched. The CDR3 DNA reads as TGCGCCAGCAGCCCGGGGGGGGCCTCCTCCTACGAGCAGTACTTC. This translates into CASSPGGASSYEQYF.

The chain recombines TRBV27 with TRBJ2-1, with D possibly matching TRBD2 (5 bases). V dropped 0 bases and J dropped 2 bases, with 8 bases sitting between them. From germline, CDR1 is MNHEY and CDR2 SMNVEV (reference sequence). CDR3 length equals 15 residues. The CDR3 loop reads CASSLSRGPYNEQFF. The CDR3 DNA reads TGTGCCAGCAGTTTATCTCGAGGGCCCTACAATGAGCAGTTCTTC.

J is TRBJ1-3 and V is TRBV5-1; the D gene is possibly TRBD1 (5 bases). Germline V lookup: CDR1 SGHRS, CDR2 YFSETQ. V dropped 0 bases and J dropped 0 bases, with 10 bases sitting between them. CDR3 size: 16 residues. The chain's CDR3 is CASSLGGQSSGNTIYF. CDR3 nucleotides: TGCGCCAGCAGCTTGGGGGGCCAAAGCTCTGGAAACACCATATATTTT.

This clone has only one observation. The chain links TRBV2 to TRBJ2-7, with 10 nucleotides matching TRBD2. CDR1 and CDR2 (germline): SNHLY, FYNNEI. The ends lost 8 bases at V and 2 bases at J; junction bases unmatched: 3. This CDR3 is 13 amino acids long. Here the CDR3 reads CASLGLATYEQYF. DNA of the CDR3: TGTGCCAGCCTGGGACTAGCGACCTACGAGCAGTACTTC.

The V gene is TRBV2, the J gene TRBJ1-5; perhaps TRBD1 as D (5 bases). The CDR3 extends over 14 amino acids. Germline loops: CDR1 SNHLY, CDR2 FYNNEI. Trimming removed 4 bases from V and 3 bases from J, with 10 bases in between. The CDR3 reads CASSAGLYNQPQHF. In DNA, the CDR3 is TGTGCCAGCAGTGCGGGACTGTACAATCAGCCCCAGCATTTT. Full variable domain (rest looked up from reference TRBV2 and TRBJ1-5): EPEVTQTPSHQVTQMGQEVILRCVPISNHLYFYWYRQILGQKVEFLVSFYNNEISEKSEIFDDQFSVERPDGSNFTLKIRSTKLEDSAMYFCASSAGLYNQPQHFGDGTRLSIL.

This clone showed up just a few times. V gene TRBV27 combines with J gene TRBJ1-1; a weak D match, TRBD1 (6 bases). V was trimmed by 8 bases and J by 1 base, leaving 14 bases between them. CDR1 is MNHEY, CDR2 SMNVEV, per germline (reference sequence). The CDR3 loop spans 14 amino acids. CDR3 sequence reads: CASQIDRRNTEAFF. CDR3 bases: TGTGCCAGCCAGATCGACAGGCGGAACACTGAAGCTTTCTTT.

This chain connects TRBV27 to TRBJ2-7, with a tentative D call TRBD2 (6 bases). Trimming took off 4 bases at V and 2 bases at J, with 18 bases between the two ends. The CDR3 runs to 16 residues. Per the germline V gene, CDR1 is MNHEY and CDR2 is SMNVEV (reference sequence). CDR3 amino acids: CASSSSTSFPTYEQYF. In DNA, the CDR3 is TGTGCCAGCAGTTCCTCAACTAGCTTTCCAACCTACGAGCAGTACTTC.

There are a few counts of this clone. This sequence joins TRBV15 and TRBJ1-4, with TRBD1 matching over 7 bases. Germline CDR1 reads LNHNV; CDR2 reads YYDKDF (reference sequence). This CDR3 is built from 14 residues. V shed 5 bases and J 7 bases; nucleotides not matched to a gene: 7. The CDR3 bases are TGTGCCACCAGCTCAGACAGGGAGAGTGAAAAACTGTTTTTT. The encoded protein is CATSSDRESEKLFF.

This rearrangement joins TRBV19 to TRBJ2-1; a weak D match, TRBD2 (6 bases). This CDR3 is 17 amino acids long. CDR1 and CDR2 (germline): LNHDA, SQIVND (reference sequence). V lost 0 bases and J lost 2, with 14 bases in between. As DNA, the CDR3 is TGTGCCAGTAGTATAGACCGCGCCGGGACTGCCTACAATGAGCAGTTCTTC. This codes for CASSIDRAGTAYNEQFF.

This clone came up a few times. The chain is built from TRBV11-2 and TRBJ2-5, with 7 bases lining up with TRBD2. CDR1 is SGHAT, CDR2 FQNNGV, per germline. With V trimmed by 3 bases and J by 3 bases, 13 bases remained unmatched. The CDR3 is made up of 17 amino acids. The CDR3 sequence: CASSFPARGGPKETQYF. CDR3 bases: TGTGCCAGCAGCTTTCCGGCGCGGGGAGGGCCGAAAGAGACCCAGTACTTC.

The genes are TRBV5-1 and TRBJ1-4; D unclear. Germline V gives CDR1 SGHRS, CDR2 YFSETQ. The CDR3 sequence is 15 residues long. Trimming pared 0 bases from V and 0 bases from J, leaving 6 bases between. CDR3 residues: CASSLGPSTNEKLFF. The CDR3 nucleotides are TGCGCCAGCAGCTTGGGGCCTTCAACTAATGAAAAACTGTTTTTT.

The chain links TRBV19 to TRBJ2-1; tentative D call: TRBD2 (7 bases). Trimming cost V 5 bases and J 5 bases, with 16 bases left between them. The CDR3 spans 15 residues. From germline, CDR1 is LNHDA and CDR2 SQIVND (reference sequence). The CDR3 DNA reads TGTGCCAGTAGTCATCCAGGGGCGGGGGACAATGAGCAGTTCTTC. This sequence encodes CASSHPGAGDNEQFF.

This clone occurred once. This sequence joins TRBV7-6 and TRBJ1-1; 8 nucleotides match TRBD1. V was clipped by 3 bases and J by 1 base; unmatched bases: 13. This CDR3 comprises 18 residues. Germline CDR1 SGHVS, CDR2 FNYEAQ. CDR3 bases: TGTGCCAGCAGCTTCTCCCTTGGACAGGGATCAGGGAACACTGAAGCTTTCTTT. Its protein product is CASSFSLGQGSGNTEAFF.